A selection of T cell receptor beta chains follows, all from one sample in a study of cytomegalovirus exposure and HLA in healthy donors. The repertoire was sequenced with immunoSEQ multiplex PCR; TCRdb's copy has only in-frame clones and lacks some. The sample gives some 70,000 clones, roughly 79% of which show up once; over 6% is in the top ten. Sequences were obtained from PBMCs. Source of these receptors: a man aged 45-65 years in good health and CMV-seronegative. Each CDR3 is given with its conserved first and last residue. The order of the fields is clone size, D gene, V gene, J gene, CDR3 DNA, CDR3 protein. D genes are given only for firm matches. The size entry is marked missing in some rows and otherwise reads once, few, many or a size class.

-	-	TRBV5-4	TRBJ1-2	TGTGCCAGCAACCCGTGGGGGGGTCCACGCTATGGCTACACCTTC	CASNPWGGPRYGYTF
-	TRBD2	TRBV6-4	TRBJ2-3	TGTGCCAGCAGTGATAGCGGGAGTGGTTTTGGCTCAGATACGCAGTATTTT	CASSDSGSGFGSDTQYF
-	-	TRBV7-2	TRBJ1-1	TGTGCCAGCAGCTTTCAACTAACGGGGGGGGGCCGTGAAGCTTTCTTT	CASSFQLTGGGREAFF
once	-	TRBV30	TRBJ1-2	TGTGCCTGGAACCGGCAGGCCCTTACCTCCTATGGCTACACCTTC	CAWNRQALTSYGYTF
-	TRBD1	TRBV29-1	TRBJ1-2	TGCAGCGTTTTAGAGGGGGCGGGCTACACCTTC	CSVLEGAGYTF
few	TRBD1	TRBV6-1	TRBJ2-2	TGTGCCAGCAGGGGGGACAGGGGCGACACCGGGGAGCTGTTTTTT	CASRGDRGDTGELFF
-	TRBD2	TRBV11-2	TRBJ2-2	TGTGCCAGCAGCGCAACTAGCGGGGGCGCGAACACCGGGGAGCTGTTTTTT	CASSATSGGANTGELFF
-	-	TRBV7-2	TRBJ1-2	TGTGCCAGCAGCTTTAAACAGAATAACGGCTACACCTTC	CASSFKQNNGYTF
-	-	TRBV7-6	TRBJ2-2	TGTGCCAGCAAACAGGGAAGTACCGGGGAGCTGTTTTTT	CASKQGSTGELFF
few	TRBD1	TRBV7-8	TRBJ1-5	TGTGCCAGCAGCCAAGGGGGGGACAGGTTTAGCAATCAGCCCCAGCATTTT	CASSQGGDRFSNQPQHF
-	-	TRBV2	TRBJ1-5	TGTGCCAGCAGTGAAACGGGTAGCAATCAGCCCCAGCATTTT	CASSETGSNQPQHF
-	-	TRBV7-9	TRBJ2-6	TGTGCCAGCAGCCTGACTTCGGGTGGGGCCAACGTCCTGACTTTC	CASSLTSGGANVLTF
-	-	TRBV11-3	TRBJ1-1	TGTGCCAGCAGCCGAGACACTGAAGCTTTCTTT	CASSRDTEAFF
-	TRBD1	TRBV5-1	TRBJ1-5	TGCGCCAGCAGCGTGACAGGGGGAAGTCAGCCCCAGCATTTT	CASSVTGGSQPQHF
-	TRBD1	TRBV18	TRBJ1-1	TGTGCCAGCTCACCACTAGCAGGGGGCGCTCCTGAAGCTTTCTTT	CASSPLAGGAPEAFF
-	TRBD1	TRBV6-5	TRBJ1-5	TGTGCCAGCAGTGCTGACAGGGGTAATCAGCCCCAGCATTTT	CASSADRGNQPQHF
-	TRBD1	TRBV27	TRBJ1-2	TGTGCCAGCAGCCTGCAGCCAGGGACAGTCTATGGCTACACCTTC	CASSLQPGTVYGYTF
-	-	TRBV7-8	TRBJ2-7	TGTGCCAGCAGCCACGACGGGAGCTCCTACGAGCAGTACTTC	CASSHDGSSYEQYF
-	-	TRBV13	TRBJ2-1	TGTGCCAGCAGCTTAGACAGGGTGGAATTTCTGTTCTTC	CASSLDRVEFLFF
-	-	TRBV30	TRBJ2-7	TGTGCCTGGACCCCCGGGGGGCTTAACGAGCAGTACTTC	CAWTPGGLNEQYF
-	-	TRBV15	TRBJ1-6	TGTGCCACCAGCAGAGATCTCAATTCACCCCTCCACTTT	CATSRDLNSPLHF
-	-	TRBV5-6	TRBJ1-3	TGTGCCAGCAGCTTGGTAGGCGGGGCTGGAAACACCATATATTTT	CASSLVGGAGNTIYF
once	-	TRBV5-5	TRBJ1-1	TGTGCCAGCAGCTCGCTTCCGGGAGACACTGAAGCTTTCTTT	CASSSLPGDTEAFF
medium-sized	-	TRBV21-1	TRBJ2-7	TGTGCCAGCAGCATAAGATTAGGGGTGGTGGACGAGCAGTACTTC	CASSIRLGVVDEQYF
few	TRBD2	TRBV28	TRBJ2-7	TGTGCCAGCAGTTCGCACCCCACAACTAGCGGGAGGACCTACGAGCAGTACTTC	CASSSHPTTSGRTYEQYF
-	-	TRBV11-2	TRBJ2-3	TGTGCCAGCAGCCTAGGAAGAGCGCAGTATTTT	CASSLGRAQYF
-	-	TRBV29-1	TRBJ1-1	TGCAGCGTTGAAGATACTTGGCGGAGCTTGAACACTGAAGCTTTCTTT	CSVEDTWRSLNTEAFF
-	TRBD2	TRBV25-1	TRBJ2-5	TGTGCCAGCAGCCCCGGGGGGGGGCAACAAGAGACCCAGTACTTC	CASSPGGGQQETQYF
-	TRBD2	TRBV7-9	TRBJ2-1	TGTGCCAGCAAACTGGCGGGGGGGCGTTACAATGAGCAGTTCTTC	CASKLAGGRYNEQFF
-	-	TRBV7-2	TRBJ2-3	TGTGCCAGCAGATTAAACCGGGACTTAGGCACAGATACGCAGTATTTT	CASRLNRDLGTDTQYF
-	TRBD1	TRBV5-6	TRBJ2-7	TGTGCCAGCAGCTTATTGGGGCAGGGGGACTACGAGCAGTACTTC	CASSLLGQGDYEQYF
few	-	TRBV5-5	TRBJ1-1	TGTGCCAGCAGCCCCCAGGGGAGAGAAGCTTTCTTT	CASSPQGREAFF
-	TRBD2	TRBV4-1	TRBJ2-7	TGCGCCAGCAGCCAAGTTACTAGCGGGGATGTCGAGCAGTACTTC	CASSQVTSGDVEQYF
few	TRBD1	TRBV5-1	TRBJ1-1	TGCGCCAGCAGCTCCCAGGGGGGGAACACTGAAGCTTTCTTT	CASSSQGGNTEAFF
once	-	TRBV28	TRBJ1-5	TGTGCCAGCAGCCCAGTCTATCAGCCCCAGCATTTT	CASSPVYQPQHF
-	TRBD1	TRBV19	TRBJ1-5	TGTGCCACCCAACCCACAGGGGCGTACAATCAGCCCCAGCATTTT	CATQPTGAYNQPQHF
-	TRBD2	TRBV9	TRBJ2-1	TGTGCCAGCAGCGCGACTAGCGGGGGGGCGGATGAGCAGTTCTTC	CASSATSGGADEQFF
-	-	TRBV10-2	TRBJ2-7	TGCGCCAGCAGTCCAAGCTCCGGGCAGTACTTC	CASSPSSGQYF
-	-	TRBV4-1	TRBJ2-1	TGCGCCAGCAGCCAAGTAGGGGCAGGTCTTCAGTTCTTC	CASSQVGAGLQFF
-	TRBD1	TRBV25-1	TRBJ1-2	TGTGCCAGCAGTGCCCGACAGGGATCTAGTGGCTACACCTTC	CASSARQGSSGYTF
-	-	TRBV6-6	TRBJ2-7	TGTGCCAGCAGTCGACAGGCCCTTGTGGTCTACGAGCAGTACTTC	CASSRQALVVYEQYF
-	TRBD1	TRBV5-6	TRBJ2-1	TGTGCCAGCAGCCTGGGACAGGGGAGGTACAATGAGCAGTTCTTC	CASSLGQGRYNEQFF
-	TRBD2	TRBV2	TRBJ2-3	TGTGCCAGCAGTGAAGGAGCGGGGGCAGATACGCAGTATTTT	CASSEGAGADTQYF
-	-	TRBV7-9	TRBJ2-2	TGTGCCAGCAGCCGAGCCGGGGAGCTGTTTTTT	CASSRAGELFF
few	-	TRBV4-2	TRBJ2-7	TGTGCCAGCAGCCAAGGGACATCCCTCGGGGAGCAGTACTTC	CASSQGTSLGEQYF
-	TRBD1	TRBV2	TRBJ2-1	TGTGCCAGCAGTGGAAAGGGGGCTTACTCCAATGAGCAGTTCTTC	CASSGKGAYSNEQFF
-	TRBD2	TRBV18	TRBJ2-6	TGTGCCAGCTCACCATTGACTAGCGGTCCCTCTGGGGCCAACGTCCTGACTTTC	CASSPLTSGPSGANVLTF
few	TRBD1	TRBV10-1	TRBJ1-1	TGCGCCAGCGGACAGGGCTTTGGCACTGAAGCTTTCTTT	CASGQGFGTEAFF
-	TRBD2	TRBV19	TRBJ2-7	TGTGCCAGTCGCCCAGGGAGGACTAGACACTACGAGCAGTACTTC	CASRPGRTRHYEQYF